This entry concerns a single T cell receptor beta chain. This clonotype was counted at least ten times. Its antigen specificity is not known. Per-base qualities were not stored, and no clone one base away is much larger. The germline V gene yields SGHTA for CDR1 and FQGNSA for CDR2. From the cysteine up to the phenylalanine, the CDR3 has a length of 17 residues. The read is trimmed to its CDR3 DNA, 51 bases read in frame from base 1. Clipping removes 0 bases from V and 0 bases from J, with 5 as the unmatched junction base count. Instrument used: Illumina HiSeq 2500. TCR beta libraries were prepared by quantitative 5'-RACE with molecular barcodes. The authors' analysis ran thus. To identify disease-linked TCR variants, a new computational method was used, one built on a probabilistic model of VDJ rearrangement. TCRdb handled the public reads itself, with Q25 trimming in fastp and clone calling in MiXCR, and kept productive beta chains. Every entry covers one CDR3 protein and lists the most common genes and DNA from its rows. The authors' filters were not applied to this entry. Counted in this sample were 250,000 to 400,000 distinct CDR3 sequences; roughly 11% of them appeared once. Around 10% of the sample is held by the ten biggest clonotypes.

The data belong to a study of CD8 T cells in ankylosing spondylitis (dated by TCRdb to the late 2010s). General notes on the study: The study set out to find disease-linked TCR variants by profiling T cell receptor beta repertoires in ankylosing spondylitis patients and healthy donors. The full study cohort was made up of about 24 ankylosing spondylitis patients and around 100 healthy donors. Peripheral blood was sampled, and synovial fluid was also collected from ankylosing spondylitis patients.

What the research found in general, with its limitations: Some of the motif variants had been reported before in the synovial fluid and blood of reactive arthritis patients, a finding that suggests common disease-initiation mechanisms. A CD8+ phenotype was shown by the disease-linked clones, which were found at relatively low frequencies in peripheral blood. A TCR beta motif made up of eight highly homologous amino acid variants appeared to be characteristic of blood from ankylosing spondylitis patients. The disease-linked clones were reported as significantly enriched in matched synovial fluid samples from ankylosing spondylitis patients.

Sequencing used blood, either unsorted or a sorted T cell fraction (not recorded which). In this chain, TRBV7-2 is recombined with TRBJ2-3, with 8 junctional bases fitting TRBD2. The source of this sequence is a female donor with ankylosing spondylitis or in good health (not recorded which). The sequenced DNA is TGTGCCAGCAGCTTAGCGAGGACGGGAGGGAGCACAGATACGCAGTATTTT. Translated, this is CASSLARTGGSTDTQYF.